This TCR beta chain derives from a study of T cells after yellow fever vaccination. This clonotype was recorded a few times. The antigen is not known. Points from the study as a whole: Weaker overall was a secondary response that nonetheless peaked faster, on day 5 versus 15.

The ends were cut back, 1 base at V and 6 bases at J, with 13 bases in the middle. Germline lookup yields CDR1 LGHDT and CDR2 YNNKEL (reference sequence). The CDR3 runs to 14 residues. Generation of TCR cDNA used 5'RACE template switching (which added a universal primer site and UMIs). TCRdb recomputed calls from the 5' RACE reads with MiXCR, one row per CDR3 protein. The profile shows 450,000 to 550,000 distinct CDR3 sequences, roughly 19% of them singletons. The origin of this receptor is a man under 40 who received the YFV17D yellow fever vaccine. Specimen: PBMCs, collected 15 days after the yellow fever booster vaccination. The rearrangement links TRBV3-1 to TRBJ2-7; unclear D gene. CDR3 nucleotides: TGTGCCAGCAGCCAAGTGCCAGGTCTTGTCGAGCAGTACTTC. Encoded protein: CASSQVPGLVEQYF.